In its sample, the clone carrying this T cell receptor (beta chain) was seen a few times. The antigen is undetermined. Per sample, the assay covered around 10^5 TCR templates. Generated by immunoSEQ multiplex PCR, the TCRdb table keeps only in-frame clones and is missing some. The sample carries 60,000 to 65,000 clones, around 80% recorded once. Naive, memory, effector memory and TEMRA subsets that were unstimulated underwent sequencing in three donor pairs. The sample comes from a study of siplizumab effects on memory and regulatory T cells. Whole-study results and caveats: Mapping to unstimulated subsets was achieved for only a minor fraction of alloreactive clones.

Sequenced sample: memory CD4+ T cells sorted from blood. The TCR comes from a human donor in good health.

The CDR3 region is CASSRPLNREEKLFF. The CDR3 DNA reads TGTGCCAGCAGTCGTCCCCTTAACAGGGAGGAAAAACTGTTTTTT. The chain recombines TRBV28 with TRBJ1-4; the D gene is possibly TRBD1 (6 bases). CDR1 and CDR2 (germline): MDHEN, SYDVKM. The CDR3 covers 15 residues. V was cut by 5 bases and J by 8 bases, with 18 bases left in between.